This T cell receptor beta chain was captured in a study of blood T cell repertoires in COVID-19. The repertoire was sequenced with immunoSEQ multiplex PCR; TCRdb's copy has only in-frame clones and lacks some. The top ten clones hold about 3% of a sample with some 150,000 clones, around four fifths of them seen once. CDR3 size: 14 residues. V was cut by 8 bases and J by 6 bases, with 16 bases left in between. Per germline, CDR1 ENHRY and CDR2 SYGVKD. The TCR comes from a middle-aged woman with active or convalescent COVID-19. The genes are TRBV10-3 and TRBJ1-4; D is perhaps TRBD1 (6 bases). Sequencing was done on a sample of peripheral blood. The DNA of the CDR3 is TGTGCCATCGGGACACAGGGAATGGATGAAAAACTGTTTTTT. Protein: CAIGTQGMDEKLFF.